One and the same sample provided the 30 T cell receptor beta chains below, sequenced in a study of identical twins. TCRdb re-called the 5' RACE reads through MiXCR, storing one row per CDR3 protein. The profile shows hundreds of thousands of distinct CDR3 sequences, about 9.4% of them singletons. These data also formed part of another study, on yellow fever vaccine responses in identical twins.

The sequenced sample was PBMCs. Receptors were obtained from a young woman in good health.

The V gene is TRBV6-2 or TRBV6-3, the J gene TRBJ1-2; TRBD1 might be the D (5 bases). The V end was cut by 6 bases, the J end by 6 bases, with 11 bases between. The CDR3 has 12 amino acids. Germline assignment: CDR1 MNHEY and CDR2 SVGEGT. CDR3 sequence: CASSHGGDGYTF. The CDR3 bases are TGTGCCAGCAGCCACGGGGGGGATGGCTACACCTTC.

The sample holds a few counts of this clonotype. The chain joins TRBV15 to TRBJ2-3; 12 bases fit TRBD2. The CDR3 has 16 residues. CDR1 is LNHNV, CDR2 YYDKDF, per germline (reference sequence). J gave up 1 base and V 5 bases, and 4 bases lay outside the gene matches. Here the CDR3 reads CATSGRLAGGTDTQYF. For the CDR3, the DNA is TGTGCCACCAGCGGCAGACTAGCGGGAGGCACAGATACGCAGTATTTT.

The chain employs TRBV18 and TRBJ2-7, with 7 positions matching TRBD1. The CDR3 is made up of 14 amino acids. Trimming at V came to 4 bases and at J to 3 bases, leaving 6 bases not matched to a gene. Per the germline V gene, CDR1 is KGHSH and CDR2 is LQKENI. CDR3 nucleotide sequence: TGTGCCAGCTCACAGACAGGGAAGGGCTACGAGCAGTACTTC. Translated: CASSQTGKGYEQYF.

This clonotype was detected a few times. J is TRBJ1-4 and V is TRBV3-1; D unresolved. Deletions cut 3 bases from V and 6 bases from J, with 11 bases between. CDR1 and CDR2 from the germline V gene are LGHDT and YNNKEL (reference sequence). The CDR3 extends over 14 amino acids. CDR3: CASSHYSGDEKLFF. The CDR3 nucleotides are TGTGCCAGCAGCCATTATAGCGGGGATGAAAAACTGTTTTTT.

The chain joins TRBV28 to TRBJ2-1, with TRBD1 matching over 10 bases. Germline CDR1 is MDHEN and CDR2 is SYDVKM. V lost 4 bases and J lost 6; bases outside the gene matches: 9. CDR3 length equals 16 residues. The CDR3 nucleotides are TGTGCCAGCAGTTCCCCGGGACAGGGGTTTGGCAATGAGCAGTTCTTC. Amino acids: CASSSPGQGFGNEQFF.

This clonotype was observed many times. The V gene is TRBV5-1, the J gene TRBJ2-7; D is unclear. Germline V CDR1 and CDR2: SGHRS, YFSETQ. The V gene lost 4 bases and the J gene lost 2 bases, with 13 bases spanning the gap. The CDR3 spans 14 residues. The CDR3: CASSLHPSTYEQYF. For the CDR3, the DNA is TGCGCCAGCAGCCTGCATCCTAGTACCTACGAGCAGTACTTC. Complete variable domain (other parts from reference TRBV5-1 and TRBJ2-7): KAGVTQTPRYLIKTRGQQVTLSCSPISGHRSVSWYQQTPGQGLQFLFEYFSETQRNKGNFPGRFSGRQFSNSRSEMNVSTLELGDSALYLCASSLHPSTYEQYFGPGTRLTVT.

This clonotype was recorded at least ten times. The chain links TRBV12-3 or TRBV12-4 to TRBJ2-5, with D maybe TRBD1 (6 bases). V was shortened by 1 base and J by 1 base, with 7 bases between the two germline ends. The CDR3 loop spans 14 amino acids. CDR3 amino acids: CASSLVQGQETQYF. CDR3 coding DNA: TGTGCCAGCAGTTTAGTACAGGGCCAAGAGACCCAGTACTTC.

This clonotype was recorded a few times. J is TRBJ2-7 and V is TRBV7-9, with a possible D match to TRBD2 (5 bases). From germline, CDR1 is SEHNR and CDR2 FQNEAQ (reference sequence). This CDR3 spans 17 amino acids. V lost 1 base to trimming and J lost 3 bases, with 19 bases between them. The CDR3 bases are TGTGCCAGCAGCTTAGTCGGACTGAGACTACAAATCTACGAGCAGTACTTC. It yields the protein CASSLVGLRLQIYEQYF.

This clonotype showed up just once. This may come from a read error, since a much larger clone is one base off. The rearrangement joins TRBV24-1 to TRBJ2-1; possibly TRBD1 or TRBD2 for D (7 bases each). This CDR3 comprises 17 residues. Germline values: CDR1 KGHDR, CDR2 SFDVKD. The CDR3 loop reads CTTSARLAAGGGNEQFF. CDR3 DNA: TGTACCACCAGTGCCCGCCTCGCAGCAGGGGGGGGCAATGAGCAGTTCTTC.

V is TRBV7-8 and J is TRBJ1-5; 10 bases map to TRBD1. V dropped 6 bases and J dropped 1; count of bases not matched to a gene: 3. Germline V gene data show CDR1 as SGHVS and CDR2 as FQNEAQ. The CDR3 covers 15 residues. DNA of the CDR3: TGTGCCAGCAGGTCGGGACAGGGGAGCAATCAGCCCCAGCATTTT. Translation: CASRSGQGSNQPQHF.

This clonotype was picked up many times. The chain joins TRBV7-6 to TRBJ2-7; 7 bases agree with TRBD1. V lost 5 bases to trimming and J lost 1 base; unmatched junction nucleotides: 5. There are 14 residues in the CDR3. Per germline, CDR1 SGHVS and CDR2 FNYEAQ. CDR3 residues: CASSLSTGSYEQYF. The CDR3 DNA reads as TGTGCCAGCAGCCTATCGACAGGGTCCTACGAGCAGTACTTC.

This clonotype came up a few times. The chain joins TRBV7-9 to TRBJ1-5, with 7 bases matching TRBD1. V dropped 5 bases and J dropped 3; count of bases not matched to a gene: 4. This CDR3 comprises 14 residues. In germline, CDR1 is SEHNR, CDR2 FQNEAQ (reference sequence). The CDR3 bases are TGTGCCAGCAGCAGGGACAGCCTCAATCAGCCCCAGCATTTT. Its translation: CASSRDSLNQPQHF.

Ten or more counts support this clonotype. This chain uses TRBV6-4 with TRBJ2-6; D not certain. The V end lost 0 bases, the J end lost 6 bases, and 3 bases lay between the germline ends. The CDR3 sequence is 13 residues long. Per the germline V gene, CDR1 is MRHNA and CDR2 is SNTAGT. Written as DNA, the CDR3 is TGTGCCAGCAGTGACTCGGAGGCCAACGTCCTGACTTTC. This encodes CASSDSEANVLTF.

The chain recombines TRBV12-3 or TRBV12-4 with TRBJ2-5, with TRBD1 matching 8 bases. The CDR3 runs to 15 residues. The junction had 3 bases not matched to a gene; V was cut back by 2 bases and J by 1 base. This CDR3 is CASSLFGTGQETQYF. The CDR3 nucleotides read TGTGCCAGCAGTTTATTCGGGACAGGCCAAGAGACCCAGTACTTC.

The rearrangement links TRBV27 to TRBJ2-3; TRBD1 is a possible D gene (5 bases). This CDR3 is built from 11 residues. Germline assignment: CDR1 MNHEY and CDR2 SMNVEV (reference sequence). V shed 5 bases and J shed 8 bases, with 8 bases lying between them. The CDR3 protein is CASSGAVTQYF. CDR3 in DNA: TGTGCCAGCAGTGGGGCGGTTACGCAGTATTTT.

The V gene is TRBV7-9, the J gene TRBJ1-1; 11 nucleotides align to TRBD1. The V segment lost 3 bases and the J segment 4 bases; nucleotides outside the gene matches: 7. The length of the CDR3 is 16 residues. Per the germline V gene, CDR1 is SEHNR and CDR2 is FQNEAQ (reference sequence). The CDR3 spells CASSLPDGTGGTEAFF. Written as DNA, the CDR3 is TGTGCCAGCAGCTTGCCCGACGGGACAGGGGGCACTGAAGCTTTCTTT.

There are a few counts of this clonotype. The rearrangement joins TRBV7-9 to TRBJ2-3, with D maybe TRBD2 (6 bases). CDR3 length: 17 amino acids. The germline V and J ends were trimmed by 4 bases and 0 bases, with 17 bases remaining between them. Germline V lookup: CDR1 SEHNR, CDR2 FQNEAQ (reference sequence). In nucleotides, the CDR3 is TGTGCCAGCAGCTCTCCTAAAGGGCTAGCGAGCACAGATACGCAGTATTTT. Amino acids: CASSSPKGLASTDTQYF.

The chain combines TRBV7-6 with TRBJ2-1; 10 nucleotides agree with TRBD2. The J segment lost 8 bases and the V segment lost 5 bases, leaving 9 bases of the junction unmatched. CDR1 and CDR2 from the germline V gene are SGHVS and FNYEAQ. This CDR3 contains 15 residues. The CDR3 DNA reads as TGTGCCAGCAGCGCCAGCGGGGGGGCCTTTGATGAGCAGTTCTTC. Translation gives CASSASGGAFDEQFF. The full variable domain, with the rest looked up from reference TRBV7-6 and TRBJ2-1, is GAGVSQSPRYKVTKRGQDVALRCDPISGHVSLYWYRQALGQGPEFLTYFNYEAQQDKSGLPNDRFSAERPEGSISTLTIQRTEQRDSAMYRCASSASGGAFDEQFFGPGTRLTVL.

This clonotype has only a few counts. The gene calls are TRBV14 and TRBJ2-3; 9 bases are shared with TRBD1. The CDR3 length is 16 residues. The V gene's germline CDR1 is SGHDN and CDR2 FVKESK. Trimming cost V 0 bases and J 3 bases; bases outside gene matches: 4. In DNA, the CDR3 is TGTGCCAGCAGCCAAGAGACCGGGACAGGGACAGATACGCAGTATTTT. Translated: CASSQETGTGTDTQYF.

This clonotype was seen ten or more times. V and J are TRBV7-2 and TRBJ2-1; tentatively, D is TRBD1 (5 bases). This CDR3 has 16 amino acids. CDR1 SGHTA and CDR2 FQGNSA come from the germline V gene. The germline V and J ends were trimmed by 1 base and 7 bases, with 17 bases remaining between them. CDR3: CASSLVMSRAGNEQFF. CDR3 nucleotide sequence: TGTGCCAGCAGCTTAGTTATGTCTAGGGCAGGGAATGAGCAGTTCTTC.

The rearrangement joins TRBV10-1 to TRBJ2-3; 10 bases map to TRBD2. The J segment lost 0 bases and the V segment lost 7 bases, leaving 13 bases of the junction unmatched. The CDR3 extends over 18 amino acids. CDR1 WNHNN and CDR2 SYGVQD come from the germline V gene (reference sequence). CDR3 region: CASTDAGTSARSTDTQYF. CDR3 in DNA: TGCGCCAGCACCGATGCGGGGACTAGCGCACGGAGCACAGATACGCAGTATTTT.

Notes on this clonotype: This may come from a read error, since a much larger clone is one base off. CDR3 amino acids: CATRPLASGWDEQFF. Here the CDR3 DNA reads TGTGCCACCAGGCCCCTAGCGTCAGGTTGGGATGAGCAGTTCTTC. The chain joins TRBV15 to TRBJ2-1, with D maybe TRBD2 (6 bases). CDR3 length: 15 amino acids. Germline V gene data show CDR1 as LNHNV and CDR2 as YYDKDF (reference sequence). V shed 6 bases and J shed 8 bases, with 20 bases lying between them.

This clonotype was seen a few times. The V call is TRBV14, the J call TRBJ2-3, with D possibly being TRBD2 (6 bases). Trimming removed 0 bases from V and 4 bases from J, with 20 bases in between. Germline-derived CDR1 and CDR2 are SGHDN and FVKESK. The CDR3 sequence is 18 residues long. The CDR3 here is CASSQDYLGGERADTQYF. DNA for the CDR3: TGTGCCAGCAGCCAAGATTATCTGGGGGGAGAAAGGGCAGATACGCAGTATTTT.

In its sample, this clonotype was seen a few times. This chain joins TRBV6-1 and TRBJ2-7; D may be TRBD2 (6 bases). Per germline, CDR1 MNHNS and CDR2 SASEGT. The CDR3 spans 14 residues. V was shortened by 7 bases and J by 0 bases, with 13 bases between the two germline ends. CDR3 nucleotides: TGTGCCAGCAACGATGGAGGGGCCTCCTACGAGCAGTACTTC. This codes for CASNDGGASYEQYF.

Ten or more counts support this clonotype. The chain has TRBV4-3 and TRBJ2-7, with no clear D. V was trimmed by 0 bases and J by 3 bases, leaving 12 bases between them. The CDR3 contains 15 residues. Germline V CDR1 and CDR2: LGHNA, YSLEER. The CDR3 is CASSQDRQTFYEQYF. CDR3 coding DNA: TGCGCCAGCAGCCAAGATCGGCAGACATTCTACGAGCAGTACTTC.

The V call is TRBV5-1, the J call TRBJ2-3, with 14 bases matching TRBD2. The CDR3 totals 16 residues. The V gene end was trimmed by 4 bases and the J gene end by 6 bases; junction bases not matched to a gene: 7. CDR1 and CDR2 from the germline V gene are SGHRS and YFSETQ. The CDR3 bases are TGCGCCAGCAGCGGGGGACTAGCGGGAGCAGCGGATACGCAGTATTTT. The encoded protein is CASSGGLAGAADTQYF.

This clonotype was detected only a few times. The chain carries TRBV12-3 or TRBV12-4 and TRBJ2-3; D gene ambiguous. The germline V and J ends were trimmed by 7 bases and 1 base, with 12 bases remaining between them. CDR3 size: 14 residues. CDR3 nucleotide sequence: TGTGCCAGCAACAAGGCGGCTGGCACAGATACGCAGTATTTT. Translating it yields CASNKAAGTDTQYF.

The chain employs TRBV24-1 and TRBJ2-2; TRBD2 might be the D (5 bases). The CDR3 runs to 15 residues. Germline V gene data show CDR1 as KGHDR and CDR2 as SFDVKD. V shed 4 bases and J shed 4 bases, with 12 bases lying between them. Here the CDR3 DNA reads TGTGCCACCAGTGAGAGTAGCGCGAGCACCGGGGAGCTGTTTTTT. Encoded protein: CATSESSASTGELFF.

This clonotype was found many times. The chain carries TRBV29-1 and TRBJ2-2, with D unclear. CDR3 length: 11 amino acids. Germline CDR1 SQVTM, CDR2 ANQGSEA. The V end lost 6 bases, the J end lost 4 bases, and 6 bases lay between the germline ends. The CDR3 spells CSVDSTGELFF. The CDR3 coding sequence is TGCAGCGTAGATAGCACCGGGGAGCTGTTTTTT.

There are a few counts of this clonotype. The chain links TRBV27 to TRBJ2-7; 13 bases agree with TRBD2. J lost 4 bases, V lost 6 bases, and 9 bases had no gene match. Germline loops: CDR1 MNHEY, CDR2 SMNVEV (reference sequence). The CDR3 has 16 residues. CDR3 coding DNA: TGTGCCAGCAGCTCGCCCCCGGGACTAGCGGGATACGAGCAGTACTTC. Translation gives CASSSPPGLAGYEQYF.